The present T cell receptor beta chain was sequenced within a study of immune evolution from preneoplasia to lung adenocarcinoma. The CDR3 runs to 18 residues. The ends lost 6 bases at V and 1 base at J; junction bases unmatched: 10. Looked up from germline, CDR1 is KGHSH and CDR2 is LQKENI. Using immunoSEQ multiplex PCR, the repertoire was profiled, and TCRdb retains in-frame clones only, with some absent. The table includes some 5,600 clones, 80% detected once. This sequence joins TRBV18 and TRBJ2-6, with 9 bases that match TRBD1. The specimen sequenced was FFPE normal lung tissue adjacent to the tumor. This TCR was recovered from a person between 45 and 75 years old with lung adenocarcinoma. In nucleotides, the CDR3 is TGTGCCAGCTCGCCCACAGGGGGCACCAGGTCTGGGGCCAACGTCCTGACTTTC. It specifies CASSPTGGTRSGANVLTF.